This T cell receptor (beta chain) was captured by sequencing in a study of blood T cell repertoires in COVID-19. Recruits, aged roughly 18 to 95 years, lived in 24 US areas. Among Cohort 3 donors, those recovered had two negative PCRs, clearance, or symptom resolution. Original processing notes: For nucleated cells, counts were estimated from reference gene primer amplification. Using immunoSEQ multiplex PCR, the repertoire was profiled, and TCRdb retains in-frame clones only, with some absent. V and J calls and clone size come straight from that table; D and trimming were deduced from the DNA. The sample lists approximately 200,000 clones; 70% to 90% were seen once. The V and J ends lost 0 bases and 4 bases respectively, with 9 bases between them. This CDR3 contains 14 residues. CDR1 GTSNPN and CDR2 SVGIG come from the germline V gene (reference sequence).

The chain is built from TRBV30 and TRBJ1-4; no clear D. The TCR sequence derives from a middle-aged man who had recovered from COVID-19. Sequencing input: PBMCs or T cells enriched from blood (not recorded which). The CDR3 reads CAWSVPGYNEKLFF. CDR3 nucleotide sequence: TGTGCCTGGAGTGTGCCAGGCTATAATGAAAAACTGTTTTTT.